This T cell receptor beta chain stems from a study of neurological immune-mediated disorders. Findings of the study overall: In HTLV-1-associated myelopathy, TCR clonal expansion was greatest, and in multiple sclerosis it was least, below healthy controls. Phylogenetic grouping assigned the repertoires of 18 of 34 multiple sclerosis patients to one related-CDR3 cluster, which constitutes a possible signature.

TCRdb re-analysed the 5' RACE reads in MiXCR, keeping a single row per CDR3 protein. The table lists about 59,000 distinct CDR3 sequences, roughly 3.3% of them singletons. This clonotype was observed a few times. No antigen is known for it. The CDR3 contains 14 residues. The V and J ends lost 8 bases and 2 bases, in that order; junction bases with no gene match: 7. Germline CDR1 and CDR2: SGHAT and FQNNGV. Source material: PBMCs. The chain links TRBV11-2 to TRBJ2-5; 8 nucleotides line up with TRBD1. The clonotype comes from a woman in her twenties or thirties with multiple sclerosis. The CDR3, as DNA: TGTGCCAGCGACCAGGGGGCGCGGCAAGAGACCCAGTACTTC. Encoded protein: CASDQGARQETQYF. Full variable domain (rest looked up from reference TRBV11-2 and TRBJ2-5): EAGVAQSPRYKIIEKRQSVAFWCNPISGHATLYWYQQILGQGPKLLIQFQNNGVVDDSQLPKDRFSAERLKGVDSTLKIQPAKLEDSAVYLCASDQGARQETQYFGPGTRLLVL.